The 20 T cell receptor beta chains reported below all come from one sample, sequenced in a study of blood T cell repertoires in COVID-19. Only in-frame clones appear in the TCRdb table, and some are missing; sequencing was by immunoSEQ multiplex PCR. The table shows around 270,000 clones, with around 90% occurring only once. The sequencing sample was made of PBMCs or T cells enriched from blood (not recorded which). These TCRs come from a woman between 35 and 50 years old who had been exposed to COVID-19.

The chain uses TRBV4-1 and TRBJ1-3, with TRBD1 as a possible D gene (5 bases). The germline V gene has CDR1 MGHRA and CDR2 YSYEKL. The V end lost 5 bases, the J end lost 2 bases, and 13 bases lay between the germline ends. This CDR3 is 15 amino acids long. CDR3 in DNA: TGCGCCAGCAGCACCGGGGGAGTTCCTGGAAACACCATATATTTT. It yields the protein CASSTGGVPGNTIYF.

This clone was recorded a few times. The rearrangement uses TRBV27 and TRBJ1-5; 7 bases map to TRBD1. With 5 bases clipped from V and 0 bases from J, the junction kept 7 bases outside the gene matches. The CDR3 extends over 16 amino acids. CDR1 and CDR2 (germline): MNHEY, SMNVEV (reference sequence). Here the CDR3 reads CASSRYGQASNQPQHF. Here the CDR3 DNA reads TGTGCCAGCAGTAGATACGGACAGGCTAGCAATCAGCCCCAGCATTTT.

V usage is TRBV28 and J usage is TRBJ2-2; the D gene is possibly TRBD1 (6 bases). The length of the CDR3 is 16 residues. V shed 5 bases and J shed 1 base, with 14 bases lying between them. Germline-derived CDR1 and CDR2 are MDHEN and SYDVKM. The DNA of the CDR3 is TGTGCCAGCAGTCCCTTAGACAGGCTGAACACCGGGGAGCTGTTTTTT. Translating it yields CASSPLDRLNTGELFF.

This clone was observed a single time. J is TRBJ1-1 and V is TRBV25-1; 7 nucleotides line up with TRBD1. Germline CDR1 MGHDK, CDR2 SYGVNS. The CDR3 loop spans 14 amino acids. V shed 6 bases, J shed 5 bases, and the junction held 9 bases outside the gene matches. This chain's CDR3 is CASSPDRAGTEAFF. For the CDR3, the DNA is TGTGCCAGCAGCCCCGACAGGGCTGGGACTGAAGCTTTCTTT.

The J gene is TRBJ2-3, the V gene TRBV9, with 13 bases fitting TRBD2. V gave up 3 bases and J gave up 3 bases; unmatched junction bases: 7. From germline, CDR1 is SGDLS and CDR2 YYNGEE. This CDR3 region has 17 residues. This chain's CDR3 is CASSGIGTSGTTDTQYF. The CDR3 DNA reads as TGTGCCAGCAGCGGTATTGGGACTAGCGGGACGACAGATACGCAGTATTTT.

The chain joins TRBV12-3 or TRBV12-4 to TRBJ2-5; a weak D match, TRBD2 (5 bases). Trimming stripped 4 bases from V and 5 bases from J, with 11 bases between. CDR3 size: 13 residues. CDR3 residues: CASSSRVAETQYF. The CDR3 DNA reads TGTGCCAGCAGTTCCCGGGTAGCGGAGACCCAGTACTTC.

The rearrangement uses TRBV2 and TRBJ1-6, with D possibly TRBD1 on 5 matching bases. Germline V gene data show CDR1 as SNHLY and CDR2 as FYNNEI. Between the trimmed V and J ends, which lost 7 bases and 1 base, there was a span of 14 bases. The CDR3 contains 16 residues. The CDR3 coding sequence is TGTGCCAGCAAACCGGGGGGGGTTTCCTATAATTCACCCCTCCACTTT. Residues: CASKPGGVSYNSPLHF.

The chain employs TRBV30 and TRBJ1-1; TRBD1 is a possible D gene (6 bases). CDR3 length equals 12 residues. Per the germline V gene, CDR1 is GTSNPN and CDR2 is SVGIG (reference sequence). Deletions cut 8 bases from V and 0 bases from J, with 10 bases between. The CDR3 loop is CAGGQMNTEAFF. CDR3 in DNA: TGTGCCGGAGGACAGATGAACACTGAAGCTTTCTTT.

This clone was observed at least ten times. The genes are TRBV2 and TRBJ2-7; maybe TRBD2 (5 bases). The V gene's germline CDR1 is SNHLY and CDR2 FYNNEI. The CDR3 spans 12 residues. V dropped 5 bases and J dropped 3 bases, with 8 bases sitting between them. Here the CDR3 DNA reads TGTGCCAGCAGTACGGGGTTCTACGAGCAGTACTTC. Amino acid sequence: CASSTGFYEQYF.

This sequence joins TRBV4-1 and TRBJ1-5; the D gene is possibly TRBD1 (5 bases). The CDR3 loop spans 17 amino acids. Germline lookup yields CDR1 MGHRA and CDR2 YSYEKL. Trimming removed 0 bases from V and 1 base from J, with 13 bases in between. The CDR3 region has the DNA TGCGCCAGCAGCCAAGATTGGGGGGGAGGAAGCAATCAGCCCCAGCATTTT. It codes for CASSQDWGGGSNQPQHF.

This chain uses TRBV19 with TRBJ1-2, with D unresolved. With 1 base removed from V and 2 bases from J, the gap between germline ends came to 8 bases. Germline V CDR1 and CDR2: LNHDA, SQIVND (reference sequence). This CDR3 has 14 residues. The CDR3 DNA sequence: TGTGCCAGTAGTATAGGGCCCGGGAACTATGGCTACACCTTC. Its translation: CASSIGPGNYGYTF.

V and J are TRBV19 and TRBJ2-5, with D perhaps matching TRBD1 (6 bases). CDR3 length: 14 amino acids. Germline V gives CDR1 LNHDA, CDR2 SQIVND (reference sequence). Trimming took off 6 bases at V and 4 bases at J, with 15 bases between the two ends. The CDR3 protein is CASRGDRTIETQYF. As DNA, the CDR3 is TGTGCCAGTAGAGGAGACAGGACAATAGAGACCCAGTACTTC.

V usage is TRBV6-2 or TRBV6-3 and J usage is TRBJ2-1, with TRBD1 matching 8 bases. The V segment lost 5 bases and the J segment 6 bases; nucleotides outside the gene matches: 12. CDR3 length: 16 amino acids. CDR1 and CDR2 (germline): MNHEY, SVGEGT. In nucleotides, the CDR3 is TGTGCCAGCAGTAACATCGACAGGGGCCCAGTCAATGAGCAGTTCTTC. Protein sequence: CASSNIDRGPVNEQFF.

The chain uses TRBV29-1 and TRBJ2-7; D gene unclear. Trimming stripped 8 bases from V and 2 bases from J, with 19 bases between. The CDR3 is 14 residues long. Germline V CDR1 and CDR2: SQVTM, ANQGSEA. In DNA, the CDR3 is TGCAGCCCGGGTGATGGGCACGGCACCTACGAGCAGTACGTC. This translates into CSPGDGHGTYEQYV.

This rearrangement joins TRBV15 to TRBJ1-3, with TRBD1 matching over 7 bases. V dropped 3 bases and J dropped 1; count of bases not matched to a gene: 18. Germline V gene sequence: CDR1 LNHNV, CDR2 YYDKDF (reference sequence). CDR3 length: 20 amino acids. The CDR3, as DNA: TGTGCCACCAGCAGCCAAACGGTTCTACGTGGGACAGTTTCTGGAAACACCATATATTTT. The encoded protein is CATSSQTVLRGTVSGNTIYF.

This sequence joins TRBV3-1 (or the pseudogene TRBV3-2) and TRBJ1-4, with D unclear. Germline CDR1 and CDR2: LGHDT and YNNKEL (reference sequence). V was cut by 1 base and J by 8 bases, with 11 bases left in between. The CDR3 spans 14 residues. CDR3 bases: TGTGCCAGCAGCCAAGGGGAGGTTGGGGAAAAACTGTTTTTT. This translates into CASSQGEVGEKLFF.

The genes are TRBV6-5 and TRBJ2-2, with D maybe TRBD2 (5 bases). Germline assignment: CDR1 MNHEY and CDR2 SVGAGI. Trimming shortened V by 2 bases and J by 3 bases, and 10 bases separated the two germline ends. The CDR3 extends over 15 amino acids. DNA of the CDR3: TGTGCCAGCAGTTACGACTACTTCGACACCGGGGAGCTGTTTTTT. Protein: CASSYDYFDTGELFF.

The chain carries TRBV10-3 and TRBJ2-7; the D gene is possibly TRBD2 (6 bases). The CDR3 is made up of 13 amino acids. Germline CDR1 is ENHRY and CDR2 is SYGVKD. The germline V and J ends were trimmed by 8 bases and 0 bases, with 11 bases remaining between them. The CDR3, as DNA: TGTGCCATCGGGGGGACTTCCTCCTACGAGCAGTACGTC. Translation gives CAIGGTSSYEQYV.

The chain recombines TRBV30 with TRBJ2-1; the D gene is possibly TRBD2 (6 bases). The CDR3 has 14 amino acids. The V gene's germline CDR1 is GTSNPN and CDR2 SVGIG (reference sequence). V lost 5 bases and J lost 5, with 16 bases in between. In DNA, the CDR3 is TGTGCCTGGTCTGGGGGGAGGTCTAACAATGAGCAGTTCTTC. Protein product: CAWSGGRSNNEQFF.

The CDR3 loop reads CSASLAGGKFTDTQYF. The CDR3 DNA follows: TGCAGTGCTAGTCTAGCGGGGGGCAAATTCACAGATACGCAGTATTTT. V is TRBV20-1 and J is TRBJ2-3; the match to TRBD2 covers 11 bases. The CDR3 is 16 residues long. Germline lookup yields CDR1 DFQATT and CDR2 SNEGSKA (reference sequence). The ends lost 3 bases at V and 2 bases at J; junction bases unmatched: 7.